Many counts were recorded for the clone carrying this TCR beta chain. Antigen: not known. Trimming removed 6 bases at V and 7 bases at J, with 9 bases between. Germline CDR1 is SNHLY and CDR2 is FYNNEI. This CDR3 has 11 amino acids. Amplified TCR beta CDR3 regions derived from RNA transcripts. When the TCR CDR3 underwent first-round RT-PCR, the HTBI primer set was used. TCRdb passed the multiplex PCR reads through MiXCR, listing each CDR3 protein once. The repertoire holds almost 600,000 distinct CDR3 sequences, with around 46% as singletons. This entry is derived from a study of T cells in Graves' hyperthyroidism and ophthalmopathy. Whole-study results and caveats: Ophthalmopathy onset followed model prediction by a median approximately 6.2 months. A model built on 13 V-J features separated ophthalmopathy from stable hyperthyroidism.

The definition of stable Graves' hyperthyroidism was no ophthalmopathy progression within 18 months. Newly diagnosed hyperthyroidism patients aged 18 to 65 years had disease lasting under 2 months. The sample comprised peripheral blood or thyroid tissue (not recorded which). The V and J genes are TRBV2 and TRBJ1-1; D is uncertain. The receptor comes from a woman aged 18-29 years with Graves' hyperthyroidism. The chain's CDR3 is CASRGVFEAFF. The CDR3 nucleotides are TGTGCCAGCAGAGGCGTTTTTGAAGCTTTCTTT.